This TCR beta chain was documented in a study of cytomegalovirus exposure and HLA in healthy donors (dated by TCRdb to about 2017). At the level of the whole study: In an earlier analysis of several hundred of the donors, about 260 Gb of sequence data and 90 million to 120 million unique TCR beta sequences from about 179 million T cells were reported. An early release covering roughly 600 HLA-typed donors comprised 250 to 350 gigabases of sequencing data and around 85 million unique TCR sequences. Among the roughly 400 genotyped donors, under 90% belonged to the genetic ancestry cluster associated with self-reported Caucasian donors. The aim of the study was to test whether cataloging public T cell receptors could identify signatures of past pathogen exposure. The study used immunosequencing to profile the T cell repertoires of approximately 650 subjects and linked those repertoires to cytomegalovirus serostatus. In addition to the first cohort of about 650 subjects, a separate validation cohort of under 150 different subjects was used. The study combined high-throughput TCR immunosequencing, statistical association of individual TCRs with disease status, and machine learning to predict cytomegalovirus infection status. To study patterns of TCR occurrence, a later analysis re-analyzed previously published TCR beta repertoires from 500 to 850 donors and added high-resolution HLA genotyping. In the later analysis, no new phenotypic data were used to find candidate immune exposures; instead, reliance was placed on TCR beta sequences and their occurrence across donors. An earlier analysis of about 620 of the donors applied high-throughput TCR beta sequencing to assess whether each TCR beta V gene segment acted as functional or pseudogenic. Alongside the repertoire data, information on donor age, sex, ethnicity and CMV serostatus was compiled. In a later genetic analysis, genome-wide SNP genotypes for about three fifths of the roughly 670 donors were used, and that subset was treated as a discovery cohort. Every discovery cohort repertoire had been produced on one sequencing platform. Both class I and class II loci were covered by HLA typing, at four-digit resolution. Typing coverage varied by locus: roughly 629-640 donors for A, B, C, DRB1 and DQB1; approximately 520 for DQA1; about 570 for DPA1; fewer than 480 for DPB1. Five DR-DQ haplotypes were handled as single units for association and clustering because linkage in the cohort was strong. Among some 400 genotyped donors of the cohort, an average of roughly 230,000 unique TCR beta nucleotide sequences was sequenced per donor, of which approximately 19% were non-productive.

What the research found in general, with its limitations: While some public TCRs were present in many individuals, most TCR sequences turned up only very rarely across donors. A later analysis found that HLA-associated TCR beta chains were more clonally expanded and had lower generation probabilities than equally common non-associated chains. A group of highly shared sequence variants was considered likely to be a technical artifact of the sequencing pipeline. A later analysis reported that several top co-occurrence clusters appeared linked to parvovirus B19, influenza, CMV and Epstein-Barr virus. A further reported finding was that TCR beta sequences accurately predicted the HLA-A and HLA-B alleles for most subjects in the first cohort. Because HLA typing was unavailable for some donors at each locus, only the typed subset was used in association tests. A later genetic analysis associated a missense DCLRE1C variant with V-gene and J-gene trimming of TCR beta chains, and an independent cohort replicated the association. It was suggested by the authors that the approach could potentially be generalized to other disease states and immunological phenotypes. A later analysis found that TCR association rates varied across HLA loci, with DRB1 alleles showing the most associated TCRs and HLA-C alleles the fewest. The classifier was reported to diagnose cytomegalovirus status with high specificity and sensitivity in both the original cohort and the validation cohort. According to a later analysis, most CMV-associated TCR beta chains appeared to be HLA-restricted, and the HLA associations seemed to be driven largely by CMV exposure. The presence/absence analyses assumed that sequencing depth was roughly uniform across donors, and that assumption may not be true. Assigning TCR associations to individual alleles was difficult when HLA alleles, especially DR and DQ, strongly co-occurred. In a later analysis, about 17,000 TCR beta sequences were associated with specific HLA alleles at a false discovery rate of 0.05. In vitro tests confirmed that a few of the cytomegalovirus-associated TCR beta chains recognize cytomegalovirus antigens. A total of fewer than 200 TCR beta chains were listed by the study as associated with cytomegalovirus. Immune exposure information for the cohort was limited to CMV serostatus. Correlated functional status among segregating V segments might be attributable to linkage disequilibrium, but an unknown experimental factor could not be ruled out. Because counts were too low, 15 to 20 rarely observed V segments, including chromosome 9 orphons, were left out of the earlier analysis of roughly 600 of the donors. Compared with the approximately 710-donor mean, donors in an Asian-associated ancestry cluster had fewer N-insertions in productive TCRs, according to a later genetic analysis. In an earlier analysis of approximately 600 of the donors, most TCR beta V segments were observed in productive rearrangements about 87% or about 30% of the time, broadly matching IMGT annotations. In this cohort, only TCR beta chains were sequenced, and detectable features were limited by the absence of alpha or paired-chain data. The 87-base-pair reads could not distinguish some IMGT-functional V segments, including TRBV6-2 and TRBV6-3, so those segments were excluded.

A word on this clone: Its antigen remains unidentified. Per-base quality was not reported, and no clone a single base away is much larger than it.

CDR1 SQVTM and CDR2 ANQGSEA are derived from the germline V gene. Trimming costs V 6 bases and J 0 bases, and their ends lie 18 bases apart. Inclusive of the bounding cysteine and phenylalanine, the CDR3 is 16 residues long. Just CDR3 DNA is preserved here, 48 bases in frame from base 1. Libraries came from the immunoSEQ multiplex PCR assay. For the multiplex PCR, a mixture combining 60 forward primers for TCR Vbeta segments and 13 reverse primers for TCR Jbeta segments was used. A multiplex PCR assay on genomic DNA amplified the CDR3 region of rearranged TCR beta genes. Amplified TCR beta libraries were sequenced as 87-base-pair reads on the Illumina HiSeq System. Concerning the study's data processing: A later analysis counted tens of millions of unique TCR beta chains across the 666 repertoires, and 9.5 million to 11 million of these chains were shared by at least two donors. Raw reads were error-corrected and collapsed into unique sequences by a nearest-neighbor algorithm in which closely related sequences were merged to remove PCR and sequencing errors. Alignment of CDR3 sequences to IMGT reference sequences was used to assign V, D and J gene segments. For a sequence to be retained, a match of at least six nucleotides to both a V gene segment and a J gene segment was required. A rearrangement was called productive if the CDR3 had no stop codons and remained in frame with V and J, and every other rearrangement was called non-productive. Following IMGT convention, CDR3 was defined as the stretch from the second conserved V-encoded cysteine to the conserved J-encoded phenylalanine. The earlier analysis of about 610 of the donors excluded any sequence lacking an unambiguous match to a single V gene segment. An earlier analysis of under 750 of the donors called V segments functional above 56.7% productive rearrangements and segregating when the between-donor standard deviation exceeded 5%. A statistical classification framework was developed to diagnose cytomegalovirus status using the catalog of TCR beta chain sequences. In a later analysis, V and J genes were assigned by comparing TCR nucleotide sequences against IMGT/GENE-DB human TR gene sequences. In a later analysis, CDR3 sequences and most-parsimonious VDJ recombination scenarios were assigned using the TCRdist pipeline. In a later analysis, every TCR beta chain was defined by the combination of its CDR3 amino acid sequence and its V-gene family, and reads without a unique V-gene family were dropped. In a later analysis, 450 to 600 highly shared, low-generation-probability nucleotide sequences were removed to address suspected cross-contamination and a sequencing artifact. For each public chain, a later analysis derived a clonal expansion index from normalized ranks of inferred template counts within each repertoire. In a later analysis, generation probabilities were computed with a VDJ recombination model fitted to out-of-frame rearrangements, and the resulting probabilities were checked against IGoR. In a later analysis, TCR-TCR, TCR-HLA and TCR-CMV co-occurrence was scored with hypergeometric tests, and a repertoire-size bias correction was applied to TCR pairs. To estimate false discovery rates, a later analysis permuted the HLA or CMV assignments 20 times. In a later analysis, co-occurring TCRs were grouped using DBSCAN, and TCRdist sequence similarity was added for clustering within HLA-allele-positive subsets. For co-occurrence clustering, repertoires with fewer than 30,000 or more than 120,000 public chains were excluded, along with 5 or 6 repertoires with anomalous nucleotide sharing. The table was pulled from immuneACCESS by TCRdb, which kept in-frame rearrangements only. Such tables lose some clones; where checked, under half of the loss comes from unresolved V genes, and the rest has no known cause. That table supplies the V and J calls and clone size; D and trimming were determined from the DNA. Recorded for this sample are more than 85,000 clones; about four fifths of them occurred a single time. In total, the top ten clones hold over 2% of the sample.

In total, roughly 710 healthy bone marrow donors made up the cohort. At the time of sampling, all cohort members were nominally healthy, though unrecorded immune exposures were likely present. The donor tested CMV seronegative, placing the donor among the roughly 400 seronegative members of the cohort. A peripheral blood sample was collected from each donor, and TCR beta sequencing was performed on peripheral blood mononuclear cells. The Qiagen DNeasy Blood Extraction Kit was used to extract genomic DNA from the blood cell samples. The TCR originated in a woman aged 25 to 39 in good health and CMV-seronegative. The sequencing sample was made of PBMCs. In this chain, TRBV29-1 is recombined with TRBJ1-3, and TRBD1 may be the D gene, going by 5 matching bases. The CDR3 protein: CSVERQKFISGNTIYF. The nucleotides read TGCAGCGTGGAACGACAGAAGTTCATCTCTGGAAACACCATATATTTT.